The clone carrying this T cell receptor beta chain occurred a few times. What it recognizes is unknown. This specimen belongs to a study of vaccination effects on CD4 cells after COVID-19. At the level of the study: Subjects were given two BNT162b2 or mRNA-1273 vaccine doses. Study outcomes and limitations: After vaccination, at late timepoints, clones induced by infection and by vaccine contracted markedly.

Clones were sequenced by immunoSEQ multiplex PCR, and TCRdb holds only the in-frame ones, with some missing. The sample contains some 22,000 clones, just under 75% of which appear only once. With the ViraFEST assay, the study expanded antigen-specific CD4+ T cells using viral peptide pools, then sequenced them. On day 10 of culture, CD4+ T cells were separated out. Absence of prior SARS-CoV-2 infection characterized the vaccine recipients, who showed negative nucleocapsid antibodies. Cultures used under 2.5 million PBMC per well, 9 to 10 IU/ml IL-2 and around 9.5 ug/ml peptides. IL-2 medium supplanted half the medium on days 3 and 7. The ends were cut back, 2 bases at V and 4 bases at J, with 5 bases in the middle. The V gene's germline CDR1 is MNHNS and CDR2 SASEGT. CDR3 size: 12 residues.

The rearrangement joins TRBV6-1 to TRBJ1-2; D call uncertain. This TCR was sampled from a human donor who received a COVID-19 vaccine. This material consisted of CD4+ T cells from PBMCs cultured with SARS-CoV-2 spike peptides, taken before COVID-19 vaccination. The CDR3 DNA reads TGTGCCAGCAGTGAACGACTCTATGGCTACACCTTC. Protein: CASSERLYGYTF.